This T cell receptor (beta chain) was found in a study of control samples from healthy donors and cancer patients. Sequencing used immunoSEQ multiplex PCR; TCRdb keeps in-frame clones, though not all of them. The sample holds roughly 43,000 clones, around 94% seen once. With V trimmed by 2 bases and J by 6 bases, 4 bases remained unmatched. Germline CDR1 is SGHRS and CDR2 is YFSETQ. This CDR3 is 15 amino acids long. The origin of this receptor is a man between 60 and 75 years old in good health. The sample consisted of blood. The V gene is TRBV5-1, the J gene TRBJ1-6; 8 nucleotides align to TRBD1. CDR3 DNA sequence: TGCGCCAGCAGCTTACCTGGACAGGGTAATTCACCCCTCCACTTT. This codes for CASSLPGQGNSPLHF.